Listed below are T cell receptor beta chains from one sample, sequenced in a study of cytomegalovirus exposure and HLA in healthy donors. Some clones are missing from TCRdb's copy, which holds only in-frame ones; the method was immunoSEQ multiplex PCR. The top ten hold around 3.5% of the sample, which has approximately 90,000 clones, approximately 71% seen once. The source material was PBMCs. The source of these receptors is a man aged 30-40 years in good health and CMV-seronegative. CDR3s include the opening cysteine and the closing phenylalanine or tryptophan. Each record gives: CDR3 protein, J gene, V gene, D gene. D genes are given only for firm matches.

CASSPRTRTGWADTQYF | TRBJ2-3 | TRBV18 | -
CASSSTPTDFTQYF | TRBJ2-3 | TRBV28 | -
CASSQQGNYNEQFF | TRBJ2-1 | TRBV5-1 | -
CAWSVPRTGRETQYF | TRBJ2-5 | TRBV30 | TRBD1
CASRSGQQNTEAFF | TRBJ1-1 | TRBV6-6 | TRBD1
CASSLDREHTEAFF | TRBJ1-1 | TRBV5-1 | -
CASSENPAGPNQPQHF | TRBJ1-5 | TRBV6-1 | -
CASSLDLAGGFGDTQYF | TRBJ2-3 | TRBV5-1 | TRBD2
CASSLEAGGSREQYF | - | TRBV28 | TRBD1
CASSPGGRPDTQYF | TRBJ2-3 | TRBV18 | TRBD2
CASRSGTGVGTEAFF | TRBJ1-1 | TRBV9 | TRBD1
CATRAGGYTDTQYF | TRBJ2-3 | TRBV2 | TRBD2
CASSLVDRGAGGYTF | TRBJ1-2 | TRBV7-9 | TRBD1
CASSFPNTEAFF | TRBJ1-1 | TRBV5-4 | -
CASSYRTGVTYEQYF | TRBJ2-7 | TRBV6-5 | TRBD1
CASSLGNSLGDTIYF | TRBJ1-3 | TRBV11-3 | -
CASSLDSGGYNEQFF | TRBJ2-1 | TRBV7-2 | TRBD2
CASSGGTGGLSGNQPQHF | TRBJ1-5 | TRBV18 | TRBD1
CSSSLTPGGGGTEAFF | TRBJ1-1 | TRBV7-9 | TRBD1
CASSYSSGEEQYF | TRBJ2-7 | TRBV6-5 | -
CASRIREEGTGELFF | TRBJ2-2 | TRBV9 | -
CASSSGTGTHTIYF | TRBJ1-3 | TRBV5-4 | TRBD1
CASSSSGTGVSPLHF | TRBJ1-6 | TRBV7-9 | TRBD1
CASSPYLRVVEAFF | TRBJ1-1 | TRBV4-1 | -
CASGYREGEAFF | TRBJ1-1 | TRBV6-5 | -
CASSPQGNTEAFF | TRBJ1-1 | TRBV6-5 | -
CASSSTSGIADTQYF | TRBJ2-3 | TRBV7-6 | TRBD2
CASNPAGRTTEAFF | TRBJ1-1 | TRBV5-6 | -
CASSPDREGELFF | TRBJ2-2 | TRBV18 | -
CASSPVAAYNEQFF | TRBJ2-1 | TRBV7-9 | -
CASSFQGLSYNEQFF | TRBJ2-1 | TRBV28 | -
CASSPSQEDYGYTF | TRBJ1-2 | TRBV18 | -